Each of the 24 T cell receptor beta chains below was sequenced from the same sample in a study of persistence of HIV-infected CD4 T cells. Lysates of CMV-infected fibroblasts at approximately 9.6 ug/mL stimulated these cells. Responding CD4+ T cells were sorted by upregulation of both CD40 ligand and CD69. The immunoSEQ assay was version 4, run in survey mode. The method was immunoSEQ multiplex PCR; TCRdb's version includes in-frame clones alone and lacks a portion of them. Among just under 20,000 clones listed, about 84% were seen once. Their cognate antigens are unknown. The sequencing here drew on CD4+ T cells sorted from PBMCs after 18-hour stimulation, taken from a patient who received antiretroviral therapy. These receptors were taken from an adult man with HIV who was CMV-seropositive.

CDR3 amino acids: CASGLVPNGGPYNEQFF. The CDR3 DNA follows: TGTGCTAGTGGTTTGGTACCCAACGGGGGTCCTTACAATGAGCAGTTCTTC. V usage is TRBV12-5 and J usage is TRBJ2-1; TRBD2 is a possible D gene (6 bases). The CDR3 totals 17 residues. The V end was cut by 0 bases, the J end by 4 bases, with 16 bases between. The germline gives CDR1 LGHNT, CDR2 FRNRAP.

The rearrangement links TRBV7-3 to TRBJ2-6, with D hard to call. Germline V lookup: CDR1 SGHTA, CDR2 FQGTGA. V gave up 2 bases and J gave up 3 bases, with 2 bases separating them. The length of the CDR3 is 13 residues. The DNA for the CDR3 is TGTGCCAGCAGCTTACGTGGGGCCAACGTCCTGACTTTC. Encoded protein: CASSLRGANVLTF. Full variable domain (outside the CDR3, taken from reference TRBV7-3 and TRBJ2-6): GAGVSQTPSNKVTEKGKYVELRCDPISGHTALYWYRQSLGQGPEFLIYFQGTGAADDSGLPNDRFFAVRPEGSVSTLKIQRTERGDSAVYLCASSLRGANVLTFGAGSRLTVL.

The chain recombines TRBV3-1 (or the pseudogene TRBV3-2) with TRBJ2-7; 10 nucleotides agree with TRBD2. The CDR3 spans 17 residues. The junction had 7 bases not matched to a gene; V was cut back by 0 bases and J by 2 bases. From germline, CDR1 is LGHDT and CDR2 YNNKEL (reference sequence). Here the CDR3 DNA reads TGTGCCAGCAGCCAAGACCGCAGCAGCGGGGGGGCCTACGAGCAGTACTTC. Its translation is CASSQDRSSGGAYEQYF.

This clone has only one observation. The chain links TRBV24-1 to TRBJ1-2, with 7 bases matching TRBD1. V dropped 4 bases and J dropped 2; count of bases not matched to a gene: 3. Per the germline V gene, CDR1 is KGHDR and CDR2 is SFDVKD. The CDR3 extends over 14 amino acids. CDR3 DNA sequence: TGTGCCACCAGTGACCGACAGGGAAACTATGGCTACACCTTC. This codes for CATSDRQGNYGYTF.

This sequence joins TRBV19 and TRBJ2-7, with 10 bases lining up with TRBD1. The CDR3 is 14 amino acids. In germline, CDR1 is LNHDA, CDR2 SQIVND (reference sequence). V lost 4 bases and J lost 5; bases outside the gene matches: 5. CDR3 sequence (DNA): TGTGCCAGTAGTAGCGGGACAGGGGATAACGAGCAGTACTTC. Translated, it gives CASSSGTGDNEQYF.

The chain uses TRBV5-6 and TRBJ1-3; D not certain. V lost 7 bases, J lost 4 bases, and 12 bases lay in between. Germline V lookup: CDR1 SGHDT, CDR2 YYEEEE. The CDR3 loop spans 13 amino acids. The CDR3 DNA is TGTGCCAGCTCCCGGGAAGAAGGAAACACCATATATTTT. Translated: CASSREEGNTIYF. The complete variable domain, with remaining parts taken from reference TRBV5-6 and TRBJ1-3, reads DAGVTQSPTHLIKTRGQQVTLRCSPKSGHDTVSWYQQALGQGPQFIFQYYEEEERQRGNFPDRFSGHQFPNYSSELNVNALLLGDSALYLCASSREEGNTIYFGEGSWLTVV.

The chain carries TRBV6-5 and TRBJ2-2; D is unresolved. V was trimmed by 4 bases and J by 7 bases, leaving 4 bases between them. The CDR3 is made up of 11 amino acids. Germline values: CDR1 MNHEY, CDR2 SVGAGI. CDR3 loop: CASSLLGELFF. CDR3 in DNA: TGTGCCAGCAGTTTACTCGGGGAGCTGTTTTTT.

The chain recombines TRBV5-6 with TRBJ2-1, with TRBD2 as a possible D gene (6 bases). Germline CDR1 is SGHDT and CDR2 is YYEEEE. The CDR3 length is 19 residues. Trimming pared 1 base from V and 6 bases from J, leaving 26 bases between. For the CDR3, the DNA is TGTGCCAGCAGCTTGAAGCCGGGCCAGGCGACGCCCGGGGGCAATGAGCAGTTCTTC. Amino acids: CASSLKPGQATPGGNEQFF.

The chain joins TRBV5-4 to TRBJ1-2; a possible D gene is TRBD1 (5 bases). Germline values: CDR1 SGHNT, CDR2 YYREEE (reference sequence). V was trimmed by 0 bases and J by 1 base, leaving 13 bases between them. The CDR3 extends over 16 amino acids. Written as DNA, the CDR3 is TGTGCCAGCAGCTTGGCCAGCGAGGGGATTAACTATGGCTACACCTTC. This encodes CASSLASEGINYGYTF.

The rearrangement joins TRBV28 to TRBJ1-2; unclear D gene. The CDR3 runs to 15 residues. Germline V gene lookup returns CDR1 MDHEN and CDR2 SYDVKM. Between the trimmed V and J ends, which lost 3 bases and 1 base, there was a span of 12 bases. The CDR3 DNA reads TGTGCCAGCAGTTTTCCCAGAGGAGTTAACTATGGCTACACCTTC. The encoded protein is CASSFPRGVNYGYTF.

The rearrangement joins TRBV6-5 to TRBJ1-1; D remains ambiguous. The CDR3 consists of 15 residues. Germline assignment: CDR1 MNHEY and CDR2 SVGAGI. V was shortened by 6 bases and J by 10 bases, with 24 bases between the two germline ends. CDR3 DNA sequence: TGTGCCAGCAGCCGAGGCGGGGAAGGAGGCAGCGGAGCTTTCTTT. Translated: CASSRGGEGGSGAFF.

The rearrangement joins TRBV7-9 to TRBJ1-6, with D possibly TRBD1 on 6 matching bases. The V gene lost 5 bases and the J gene lost 3 bases, with 8 bases spanning the gap. Germline CDR1 reads SEHNR; CDR2 reads FQNEAQ (reference sequence). This CDR3 comprises 14 residues. The CDR3 loop reads CASSPQGYNSPLHF. CDR3 bases: TGTGCCAGCAGCCCACAGGGCTATAATTCACCCCTCCACTTT.

The chain carries TRBV30 and TRBJ1-5; D unresolved. This CDR3 has 12 amino acids. The V end was cut by 0 bases, the J end by 3 bases, with 3 bases between. Germline-derived CDR1 and CDR2 are GTSNPN and SVGIG (reference sequence). CDR3: CAWSVNNQPQHF. In DNA, the CDR3 is TGTGCCTGGAGTGTAAACAATCAGCCCCAGCATTTT.

V gene TRBV5-1 combines with J gene TRBJ1-1; D is possibly TRBD1 (5 bases). Germline-derived CDR1 and CDR2 are SGHRS and YFSETQ. Between the trimmed V and J ends, which lost 1 base and 3 bases, there was a span of 10 bases. There are 14 residues in the CDR3. CDR3 nucleotides: TGCGCCAGCAGCTTGAGGCAGGGAGACACTGAAGCTTTCTTT. Its protein product is CASSLRQGDTEAFF. The full variable domain, its missing parts supplied by reference TRBV5-1 and TRBJ1-1, is KAGVTQTPRYLIKTRGQQVTLSCSPISGHRSVSWYQQTPGQGLQFLFEYFSETQRNKGNFPGRFSGRQFSNSRSEMNVSTLELGDSALYLCASSLRQGDTEAFFGQGTRLTVV.

V usage is TRBV6-5 and J usage is TRBJ1-2; 8 bases line up with TRBD1. The CDR3 is made up of 16 amino acids. The germline CDR1 and CDR2 sequences are MNHEY and SVGAGI. The J segment lost 8 bases and the V segment lost 1 base, leaving 12 bases of the junction unmatched. The CDR3 DNA reads TGTGCCAGCAGTTACTACTCAGGGGGCGCGGATCCCGGCTACACCTTC. Amino acid sequence: CASSYYSGGADPGYTF.

The rearrangement links TRBV5-5 to TRBJ2-1; D is unresolved. CDR3 length: 19 amino acids. Germline loops: CDR1 SGHKS, CDR2 YYEKEE (reference sequence). The ends were cut back, 3 bases at V and 0 bases at J, with 22 bases in the middle. The CDR3 here is CASSSIPGSTISSYNEQFF. The CDR3 DNA sequence: TGTGCCAGCAGCTCGATTCCGGGCTCAACAATTTCCTCCTACAATGAGCAGTTCTTC.

The rearrangement joins TRBV12-3 or TRBV12-4 to TRBJ2-1, with D perhaps matching TRBD2 (5 bases). The CDR3 covers 13 residues. The V and J ends lost 1 base and 10 bases respectively, with 11 bases between them. The CDR3 region is CASSLEWAGEQFF. The CDR3 DNA reads as TGTGCCAGCAGTTTAGAATGGGCGGGCGAGCAGTTCTTC.

This chain links TRBV3-1 (or the pseudogene TRBV3-2) with TRBJ1-2, with D unclear. V gave up 4 bases and J gave up 3 bases, with 12 bases separating them. CDR1 is LGHDT and CDR2 is YNNKEL in the germline V gene (reference sequence). There are 14 residues in the CDR3. The CDR3 DNA follows: TGTGCCAGCAGCCGCACCATGGAGGACTATGGCTACACCTTC. Protein product: CASSRTMEDYGYTF.

The chain has TRBV27 and TRBJ1-6; D is ambiguous. The CDR3 runs to 14 residues. V shed 6 bases and J shed 7 bases, with 13 bases lying between them. Per germline, CDR1 MNHEY and CDR2 SMNVEV (reference sequence). CDR3 protein: CASSEGKLNSPLHF. The CDR3 nucleotides read TGTGCCAGCAGCGAAGGGAAACTCAATTCACCCCTCCACTTT.

The chain uses TRBV5-1 and TRBJ2-7; 9 positions agree with TRBD1. CDR1 SGHRS and CDR2 YFSETQ come from the germline V gene. V shed 4 bases, J shed 5 bases, and the junction held 10 bases outside the gene matches. This CDR3 is 15 amino acids long. CDR3 in DNA: TGCGCCAGCAGCACCTCCGGGACAGGGCATCACGAGCAGTACTTC. Amino acid sequence: CASSTSGTGHHEQYF.

DNA of the CDR3: TGTGCCAGCAGCTTTCAAGGGGCCACTGAAGCTTTCTTT. Translation: CASSFQGATEAFF. The rearrangement joins TRBV7-8 to TRBJ1-1; perhaps TRBD1 as D (5 bases). The CDR3 extends over 13 amino acids. Germline loops: CDR1 SGHVS, CDR2 FQNEAQ. The ends were cut back, 3 bases at V and 4 bases at J, with 9 bases in the middle.

The CDR3 sequence: CASSLVQSYEQYF. CDR3 nucleotide sequence: TGTGCCAGCAGTTTAGTACAGTCCTACGAGCAGTACTTC. The J gene is TRBJ2-7, the V gene TRBV12-3 or TRBV12-4; D is unclear. Trimming shortened V by 1 base and J by 1 base, and 5 bases separated the two germline ends. CDR3 length: 13 residues.

The rearrangement links TRBV28 to TRBJ2-7, with a possible D match to TRBD2 (6 bases). The CDR3 has 16 amino acids. Germline V CDR1 and CDR2: MDHEN, SYDVKM. V dropped 7 bases and J dropped 6 bases, with 25 bases sitting between them. CDR3 sequence (DNA): TGTGCCAGCATCTCTCCCGGGGACTCCCGAGGAAGCGAGCAGTACTTC. Translating gives CASISPGDSRGSEQYF.

V and J are TRBV9 and TRBJ1-2; D gene unclear. Germline V gives CDR1 SGDLS, CDR2 YYNGEE. V lost 7 bases and J 7 bases, leaving 17 bases between the germline ends. This CDR3 is built from 13 residues. This CDR3 reads CASSTAPRSGYTF. The CDR3 DNA reads TGTGCCAGCTCGACCGCCCCCAGGAGTGGCTACACCTTC.